The sequence of this T cell receptor (beta chain) was determined in a study of shared clonotypes between healthy human individuals. Terminally differentiated effector memory CD45RA+ cells were excluded by CCR7 positive selection of CD45RO-negative cells. The CDR3 is made up of 10 amino acids. The germline V and J ends were trimmed by 6 bases and 9 bases, with 7 bases remaining between them. In germline, CDR1 is MNHNS, CDR2 SASEGT. Sequenced by immunoSEQ multiplex PCR; TCRdb stores in-frame clones only, minus some. The data hold about 610,000 clones, with roughly 96% observed a single time. Source material: naive CD8+ T cells sorted from blood. The gene calls are TRBV6-1 and TRBJ2-3; D is unresolved. This clonotype originated in a woman aged 25 to 39 in good health. The CDR3: CASSLGTQYF. The CDR3, as DNA: TGTGCCAGCAGCCTTGGGACGCAGTATTTT.